These 18 T cell receptor beta chains were sequenced from one sample in a study of cytotoxic CD8 clonotypes in ibrutinib-treated CLL. Some clones are missing from TCRdb's copy, which holds only in-frame ones; the method was immunoSEQ multiplex PCR. The profile shows roughly 50,000 clones, roughly three fifths of them singletons. The sequences come from PBMCs, collected after 24 months of ibrutinib treatment. Every receptor here comes from a human donor with chronic lymphocytic leukemia.

CDR3: CAISESGQANVLTF. In DNA form, the CDR3 reads TGTGCCATCAGTGAGTCGGGACAGGCCAACGTCCTGACTTTC. The chain carries TRBV10-3 and TRBJ2-6; a weak D match, TRBD1 (6 bases). The CDR3 has 14 amino acids. Trimming took off 0 bases at V and 6 bases at J, with 6 bases between the two ends. Looked up from germline, CDR1 is ENHRY and CDR2 is SYGVKD.

The chain couples TRBV6-5 to TRBJ1-2, with unresolved D. This CDR3 region has 12 residues. Germline V lookup: CDR1 MNHEY, CDR2 SVGAGI. The V end was cut by 6 bases, the J end by 8 bases, with 13 bases between. The CDR3 nucleotides read TGTGCCAGCAGACGAGGCTGGAGGGGCTACACCTTC. This codes for CASRRGWRGYTF.

J is TRBJ2-3 and V is TRBV5-4, with 8 nucleotides matching TRBD1. The ends lost 4 bases at V and 5 bases at J; junction bases unmatched: 15. CDR3 length: 17 amino acids. Germline V CDR1 and CDR2: SGHNT, YYREEE (reference sequence). The CDR3 DNA reads TGTGCCAGCAGCACCGGTCCAGGGGGCGCAAAGGAAGATACGCAGTATTTT. It yields the protein CASSTGPGGAKEDTQYF.

V gene TRBV18 combines with J gene TRBJ2-5; D not certain. V was trimmed by 4 bases and J by 2 bases, leaving 8 bases between them. This CDR3 has 13 amino acids. CDR1 is KGHSH, CDR2 LQKENI, per germline. Here the CDR3 DNA reads TGTGCCAGCTCACGGGCCCTTCAAGAGACCCAGTACTTC. Amino acid sequence: CASSRALQETQYF.

This chain links TRBV4-2 with TRBJ2-1; 12 bases line up with TRBD2. J gave up 2 bases and V 4 bases, and 3 bases lay outside the gene matches. CDR1 LGHNA and CDR2 YNFKEQ come from the germline V gene. This CDR3 comprises 16 residues. The CDR3, as DNA: TGTGCCAGCAGCCCCCGGACTAGCGGGGCCTACAATGAGCAGTTCTTC. Protein product: CASSPRTSGAYNEQFF.

Only a few counts were recorded for this clone. The chain joins TRBV5-4 to TRBJ2-2; D uncertain. Germline-derived CDR1 and CDR2 are SGHNT and YYREEE (reference sequence). V was shortened by 4 bases and J by 4 bases, with 11 bases between the two germline ends. The CDR3 covers 14 residues. For the CDR3, the DNA is TGTGCCAGCAGCCATGGTCCGAGCACCGGGGAGCTGTTTTTT. This sequence encodes CASSHGPSTGELFF.

This clone has only one observation. The genes are TRBV9 and TRBJ1-2, with a weak D call TRBD1 (5 bases). CDR3 length: 15 residues. Trimming removed 5 bases at V and 1 base at J, with 15 bases between. CDR1 and CDR2 from the germline V gene are SGDLS and YYNGEE. The CDR3 reads CASSLESGRNYGYTF. In DNA form, the CDR3 reads TGTGCCAGCAGTCTGGAGTCGGGGCGTAACTATGGCTACACCTTC. Supplemented by reference TRBV9 and TRBJ1-2, the full variable domain reads DSGVTQTPKHLITATGQRVTLRCSPRSGDLSVYWYQQSLDQGLQFLIQYYNGEERAKGNILERFSAQQFPDLHSELNLSSLELGDSALYFCASSLESGRNYGYTFGSGTRLTVV.

The V call is TRBV5-6, the J call TRBJ1-2; D call uncertain. Germline V gene sequence: CDR1 SGHDT, CDR2 YYEEEE. V was clipped by 4 bases and J by 3 bases, with 16 bases between them. CDR3 length: 15 amino acids. The CDR3 sequence: CASSPGMETYYGYTF. CDR3 nucleotide sequence: TGTGCCAGCAGCCCGGGGATGGAGACCTACTATGGCTACACCTTC.

The CDR3 loop reads CASSFTSGLAGTDTQYF. CDR3 nucleotide sequence: TGTGCCAGCAGTTTTACTTCGGGACTAGCGGGCACAGATACGCAGTATTTT. This chain uses TRBV2 with TRBJ2-3, with 11 nucleotides matching TRBD2. The CDR3 length is 17 residues. The junction had 8 bases not matched to a gene; V was cut back by 5 bases and J by 1 base. Germline values: CDR1 SNHLY, CDR2 FYNNEI.

The rearrangement uses TRBV5-4 and TRBJ2-1, with 9 bases aligning to TRBD2. The CDR3 runs to 16 residues. Germline CDR1 SGHNT, CDR2 YYREEE (reference sequence). The J segment lost 6 bases and the V segment lost 0 bases, leaving 7 bases of the junction unmatched. The CDR3 DNA reads TGTGCCAGCAGCTTGGTGGCCCTAGCGGGGTTCAATGAGCAGTTCTTC. This gives the protein CASSLVALAGFNEQFF.

The chain carries TRBV14 and TRBJ2-5, with TRBD1 as a possible D gene (6 bases). Germline loops: CDR1 SGHDN, CDR2 FVKESK. The CDR3 consists of 16 residues. V was pared by 0 bases and J by 2 bases, with 13 bases between. CDR3 amino acids: CASSQEKGVRQETQYF. CDR3 nucleotide sequence: TGTGCCAGCAGCCAAGAAAAGGGGGTACGACAAGAGACCCAGTACTTC.

Worth noting for this clone: One end of the junction does not line up with germline, which may come from a read error. The rearrangement joins TRBV29-1 to TRBJ2-7; 7 bases match TRBD2. In germline, CDR1 is SQVTM, CDR2 ANQGSEA. The CDR3 sequence is 13 residues long. The CDR3 coding sequence is TGCAGCGTCGCCGGGACTACTTCCTTCGAGCAGTACTTC. Its protein product is CSVAGTTSFEQYF.

This clone was seen repeatedly, ten times or more. V gene TRBV6-1 combines with J gene TRBJ1-4, with D perhaps TRBD1 (6 bases). The germline V gene has CDR1 MNHNS and CDR2 SASEGT. The CDR3 loop spans 15 amino acids. With 6 bases removed from V and 7 bases from J, the gap between germline ends came to 18 bases. CDR3 region: CASRRLGGLGEKLFF. Written as DNA, the CDR3 is TGTGCCAGCAGACGGCTCGGGGGGCTAGGTGAAAAACTGTTTTTT.

There are a few counts of this clone. This chain joins TRBV7-8 and TRBJ2-1; 14 positions match TRBD2. Germline V gene lookup returns CDR1 SGHVS and CDR2 FQNEAQ. The CDR3 runs to 16 residues. Losses at the gene ends were 7 bases for V and 1 base for J; bases not matched to a gene: 3. The CDR3 spells CASTGTSGGSYNEQFF. The CDR3 DNA follows: TGTGCCAGCACAGGGACTAGCGGGGGTTCCTACAATGAGCAGTTCTTC.

This clone showed up just a few times. The CDR3 DNA reads TGCGCCAGCAGCCAACAAGACAGGTTGCTATATGGCTACACCTTC. It yields the protein CASSQQDRLLYGYTF. This rearrangement joins TRBV4-1 to TRBJ1-2, with a tentative D call TRBD1 (6 bases). The CDR3 sequence is 15 residues long. V shed 2 bases and J shed 5 bases, with 15 bases lying between them. Germline-derived CDR1 and CDR2 are MGHRA and YSYEKL.

The V call is TRBV11-3, the J call TRBJ1-1; D may be TRBD1 (6 bases). Germline V gives CDR1 SGHNT, CDR2 YENEEA. There are 15 residues in the CDR3. The V end lost 5 bases, the J end lost 4 bases, and 17 bases lay between the germline ends. Here the CDR3 DNA reads TGTGCCAGCAGCCCCGGGCGGGGGGCGATCACTGAAGCTTTCTTT. The encoded protein is CASSPGRGAITEAFF.

This CDR3 is CASSMNGGPSTDTQYF. CDR3 nucleotides: TGTGCCAGTAGTATGAACGGGGGCCCTAGTACAGATACGCAGTATTTT. The chain has TRBV19 and TRBJ2-3, with D perhaps given as TRBD1 or TRBD2 (6 bases each). Germline V gene lookup returns CDR1 LNHDA and CDR2 SQIVND (reference sequence). Trimming removed 3 bases at V and 3 bases at J, with 16 bases between. There are 16 residues in the CDR3.

The chain is built from TRBV5-1 and TRBJ2-7; D remains unclear. The germline V gene encodes CDR1 SGHRS and CDR2 YFSETQ. This CDR3 comprises 15 residues. V gave up 4 bases and J gave up 0 bases, with 14 bases separating them. CDR3 nucleotide sequence: TGCGCCAGCAGCCTCGAGGCCGCAGGCTCCTACGAGCAGTACTTC. Translated, it gives CASSLEAAGSYEQYF.